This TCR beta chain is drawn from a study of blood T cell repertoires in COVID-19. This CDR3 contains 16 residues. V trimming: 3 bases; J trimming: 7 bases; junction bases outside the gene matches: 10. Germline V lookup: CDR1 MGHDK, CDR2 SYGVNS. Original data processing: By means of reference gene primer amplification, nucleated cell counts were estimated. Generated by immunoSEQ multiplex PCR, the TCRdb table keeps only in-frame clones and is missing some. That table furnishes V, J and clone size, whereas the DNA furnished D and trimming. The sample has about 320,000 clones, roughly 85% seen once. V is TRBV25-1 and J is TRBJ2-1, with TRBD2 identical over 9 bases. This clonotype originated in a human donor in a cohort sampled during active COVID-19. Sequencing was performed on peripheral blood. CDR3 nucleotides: TGTGCCAGCAGTGAGTGGGATAGCGGGGGTGGGAATGAGCAGTTCTTC. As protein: CASSEWDSGGGNEQFF.